This section outlines one T cell receptor (beta chain) sequence together with its context. This clonotype was found a few times. The antigen this receptor binds is unknown. The record has no base qualities; no much larger clone is one base away. The instrument was an Illumina HiSeq 2000. TCR beta chain libraries were generated by multiplex PCR amplification. High-throughput sequencing was used to analyze the amplified TCR beta chain products. In TCRdb, the public reads were trimmed at Q25 with fastp and aligned with MiXCR, with productive beta chains retained. Rows matching on CDR3 protein sequence are summarized as one entry with the most common DNA and genes. For this sample the table gives about 230,000 distinct CDR3 sequences, of which roughly 32% were detected only once. The top ten clonotypes cover approximately 1.5% of the sample. The data originate from a study of breast tumors, draining lymph nodes, adjacent tissues (dated by TCRdb to about 2016). Regarding the research as a whole: Breast cancer patients provided tumor, adjacent nontumor tissue and axillary lymph nodes, and the study compared the TCR beta repertoires across these three sources. The study was designed to assess the relationships and possible T-cell exchange between tumor, surrounding tissue and draining lymph node repertoires in human breast cancer. Beyond this particular receptor, the publication reports: The study presented the conclusion that tumor T cells originate in lymph nodes as consistent with a hypothesis, not as something directly demonstrated. The data were considered consistent with most tumor T cells being derived from the lymph node and subsequently expanding within tumor tissue. Tumors showed preferential V and J gene usage, and their T-cell repertoire diversity fell below that of lymph nodes yet above that of nontumor tissue. In luminal-like breast cancer, tumor and nontumor tissue repertoires resembled each other significantly more than in basal-like breast cancer.

The germline V gene (reference sequence) provides CDR1 MNHEY and CDR2 SMNVEV. The V end gives up 6 bases and the J end 2 bases, leaving 10 bases in the junction not matched to a gene. Taken from cysteine to phenylalanine, the CDR3 has 16 residues. The entry retains the CDR3 DNA only, 48 bases that are in frame from base 1. Lymph node samples were obtained from the axillary draining lymph nodes of breast cancer patients. This clonotype originated in a female donor with breast cancer. Some clones in this sample may be carry-over from other donors' samples. The chain uses TRBV27 and TRBJ1-5; TRBD1 agrees with 7 junctional bases. Sequencing input: axillary lymph node tissue. The sequenced DNA: TGTGCCAGCAGCCACAGGGGTTTGGGTGGCAATCAGCCCCAGCATTTT. Its protein reads: CASSHRGLGGNQPQHF.